These 19 T cell receptor beta chains share one sample of origin, sequenced in a study of blood T cell repertoires in COVID-19. Using immunoSEQ multiplex PCR, the repertoire was profiled, and TCRdb retains in-frame clones only, with some absent. The table lists roughly 180,000 clones, 70% to 90% of them singletons, with around 8.2% in the top ten. Sequences were obtained from peripheral blood. These receptor sequences come from a man between 60 and 75 years old with acute or convalescent COVID-19.

This clone has just a few counts. The rearrangement uses TRBV5-5 and TRBJ2-2; 8 bases map to TRBD2. The CDR3 has 19 amino acids. The V segment lost 2 bases and the J segment 3 bases; nucleotides outside the gene matches: 15. Germline V gives CDR1 SGHKS, CDR2 YYEKEE (reference sequence). CDR3 bases: TGTGCCAGCAGCTTAGGACTAGCTCTCTCCCGGCAATACACCGGGGAGCTGTTTTTT. Translated, it gives CASSLGLALSRQYTGELFF. Drawing the rest from reference TRBV5-5 and TRBJ2-2, the complete variable domain is DAGVTQSPTHLIKTRGQQVTLRCSPISGHKSVSWYQQVLGQGPQFIFQYYEKEERGRGNFPDRFSARQFPNYSSELNVNALLLGDSALYLCASSLGLALSRQYTGELFFGEGSRLTVL.

This clone has only a few counts. This rearrangement joins TRBV7-9 to TRBJ1-4, with 9 nucleotides matching TRBD1. Germline V CDR1 and CDR2: SEHNR, FQNEAQ (reference sequence). Germline trimming cut 6 bases from V and 7 bases from J; bases unmatched to any gene: 6. The CDR3 is 14 amino acids. The CDR3 is CASSRTGEGEKLFF. CDR3 bases: TGTGCCAGCAGTCGGACAGGGGAGGGTGAAAAACTGTTTTTT.

This CDR3 reads CASSLDRPATGELFF. The CDR3, as DNA: TGCGCCAGCAGCTTGGACAGGCCCGCCACCGGGGAGCTGTTTTTT. This chain links TRBV5-1 with TRBJ2-2, with D tentatively TRBD1 (5 bases). Trimming shortened V by 0 bases and J by 4 bases, and 10 bases separated the two germline ends. CDR1 is SGHRS, CDR2 YFSETQ, per germline. This CDR3 contains 15 residues.

The V call is TRBV25-1, the J call TRBJ2-7; D perhaps matches TRBD1 (6 bases). The CDR3 consists of 12 residues. V was cut by 7 bases and J by 5 bases, with 12 bases left in between. Germline V gene sequence: CDR1 MGHDK, CDR2 SYGVNS. The CDR3 protein is CASTYRANEQYF. The CDR3 DNA reads TGTGCCAGCACGTACAGGGCCAACGAGCAGTACTTC.

J is TRBJ1-2 and V is TRBV7-8; TRBD1 agrees at 8 bases. CDR3 length: 14 amino acids. Per germline, CDR1 SGHVS and CDR2 FQNEAQ. V lost 5 bases, J lost 4 bases, and 6 bases stayed unmatched. CDR3 protein: CASSETGGGYGYTF. In DNA, the CDR3 is TGTGCCAGCAGCGAAACAGGGGGTGGCTATGGCTACACCTTC.

This chain links TRBV27 with TRBJ2-7; perhaps TRBD2 as D (6 bases). The CDR3 length is 17 residues. CDR1 is MNHEY and CDR2 is SMNVEV in the germline V gene (reference sequence). The V end lost 3 bases, the J end lost 7 bases, and 25 bases lay between the germline ends. This CDR3 reads CASSFLRPGARGQEQYF. The CDR3 DNA sequence: TGTGCCAGCAGTTTTCTGCGACCCGGTGCGCGGGGCCAGGAGCAGTACTTC.

The rearrangement joins TRBV6-5 to TRBJ1-3; D gene ambiguous. The CDR3 is 15 residues long. V shed 8 bases and J shed 0 bases, with 14 bases lying between them. The germline CDR1 and CDR2 sequences are MNHEY and SVGAGI. CDR3 region: CASAKDGSSGNTIYF. CDR3 DNA sequence: TGTGCCAGCGCCAAGGACGGGAGCTCTGGAAACACCATATATTTT.

This chain links TRBV28 with TRBJ1-5; 7 bases map to TRBD1. This CDR3 comprises 15 residues. V dropped 7 bases and J dropped 2; count of bases not matched to a gene: 8. The V gene's germline CDR1 is MDHEN and CDR2 SYDVKM. Written as DNA, the CDR3 is TGTGCCAGCAATACCCGACAGGGTGGCAATCAGCCCCAGCATTTT. This codes for CASNTRQGGNQPQHF. Full variable domain (outside the CDR3, taken from reference TRBV28 and TRBJ1-5): DVKVTQSSRYLVKRTGEKVFLECVQDMDHENMFWYRQDPGLGLRLIYFSYDVKMKEKGDIPEGYSVSREKKERFSLILESASTNQTSMYLCASNTRQGGNQPQHFGDGTRLSIL.

The rearrangement links TRBV27 to TRBJ1-6, with 12 bases lining up with TRBD1. V shed 6 bases and J 12 bases; nucleotides not matched to a gene: 6. The germline V gene has CDR1 MNHEY and CDR2 SMNVEV (reference sequence). The CDR3 consists of 14 residues. CDR3 DNA sequence: TGTGCCAGCAGCTCCGGGACAGGGGGCAAACCCCTCCACTTT. It codes for CASSSGTGGKPLHF.

Only one count was recorded for this clone. The rearrangement joins TRBV7-9 to TRBJ1-4; maybe TRBD1 (6 bases). Germline V gene sequence: CDR1 SEHNR, CDR2 FQNEAQ (reference sequence). The CDR3 loop spans 13 amino acids. V was cut by 7 bases and J by 3 bases, with 9 bases left in between. Here the CDR3 DNA reads TGTGCCAGCACCGGGACACCTAATGAAAAACTGTTTTTT. Translating it yields CASTGTPNEKLFF.

The CDR3 nucleotides read TGTGCCAGCAGTTTATCCATGCGGGGAGGCCCTTTACCCCTCCACTTT. Translated, it gives CASSLSMRGGPLPLHF. The chain joins TRBV28 to TRBJ1-6; D gene ambiguous. Germline CDR1 and CDR2: MDHEN and SYDVKM. V shed 1 base and J shed 12 bases, with 19 bases lying between them. CDR3 length equals 16 residues. The full variable domain, in which reference TRBV28 and TRBJ1-6 provide the parts outside the CDR3, is DVKVTQSSRYLVKRTGEKVFLECVQDMDHENMFWYRQDPGLGLRLIYFSYDVKMKEKGDIPEGYSVSREKKERFSLILESASTNQTSMYLCASSLSMRGGPLPLHFGNGTRLTVT.

CDR3 nucleotides: TGTGCCAGCAGCTTTTCCGGGACAGGTACCTACGAGCAGTACTTC. Translated, it gives CASSFSGTGTYEQYF. The V gene is TRBV6-5, the J gene TRBJ2-7, with TRBD1 matching 8 bases. Germline-derived CDR1 and CDR2 are MNHEY and SVGAGI. V gave up 6 bases and J gave up 2 bases; unmatched junction bases: 9. The CDR3 covers 15 residues.

The CDR3 DNA follows: TGTGCCAGCAGCCAAGTCCTAGCGGGAGGGGGTGGCAATGAGCAGTTCTTC. It specifies CASSQVLAGGGGNEQFF. The chain uses TRBV4-2 and TRBJ2-1, with 12 bases fitting TRBD2. CDR1 is LGHNA and CDR2 is YNFKEQ in the germline V gene. V dropped 1 base and J dropped 6; count of bases not matched to a gene: 7. The CDR3 covers 17 residues.

The chain is built from TRBV4-1 and TRBJ2-7; tentatively, D is TRBD1 (6 bases). The length of the CDR3 is 14 residues. The V end was cut by 1 base, the J end by 6 bases, with 13 bases between. In germline, CDR1 is MGHRA, CDR2 YSYEKL. The CDR3 region is CASSQGGPGREQYF. CDR3 sequence (DNA): TGCGCCAGCAGCCAAGGGGGGCCCGGACGCGAGCAGTACTTC.

The chain links TRBV7-8 to TRBJ2-3; perhaps TRBD1 as D (6 bases). This CDR3 is built from 14 residues. Per the germline V gene, CDR1 is SGHVS and CDR2 is FQNEAQ. Trimming took 2 bases from V and 4 from J, leaving 10 bases between them. CDR3 nucleotides: TGTGCCAGCAGCTTAAACCAGGGGCCAGATACGCAGTATTTT. Amino acids: CASSLNQGPDTQYF.

This chain joins TRBV19 and TRBJ1-5; D gene unclear. Germline V gene sequence: CDR1 LNHDA, CDR2 SQIVND (reference sequence). V was trimmed by 3 bases and J by 0 bases, leaving 12 bases between them. The length of the CDR3 is 16 residues. The CDR3 spells CASSIGLGASNQPQHF. As DNA, the CDR3 is TGTGCCAGTAGTATCGGACTAGGCGCTAGCAATCAGCCCCAGCATTTT.

The gene calls are TRBV4-1 and TRBJ1-1; tentative D call: TRBD1 (6 bases). CDR1 is MGHRA and CDR2 is YSYEKL in the germline V gene. There are 16 residues in the CDR3. V lost 3 bases, J lost 1 base, and 15 bases lay in between. Here the CDR3 reads CASSHSRTEKNTEAFF. DNA of the CDR3: TGCGCCAGCAGCCATTCTAGGACAGAAAAGAACACTGAAGCTTTCTTT.

This rearrangement joins TRBV14 to TRBJ1-2, with D possibly being TRBD1 (5 bases). Germline V gene sequence: CDR1 SGHDN, CDR2 FVKESK. CDR3 size: 13 residues. V gave up 0 bases and J gave up 4 bases, with 6 bases separating them. The CDR3 loop is CASSQDRVYGYTF. DNA of the CDR3: TGTGCCAGCAGCCAAGACAGGGTCTATGGCTACACCTTC.

The genes are TRBV7-8 and TRBJ2-2; unclear D gene. Deletions cut 3 bases from V and 4 bases from J, with 6 bases between. CDR3 length: 13 amino acids. CDR1 SGHVS and CDR2 FQNEAQ come from the germline V gene. CDR3 nucleotide sequence: TGTGCCAGCAGCTTTCATAGCACCGGGGAGCTGTTTTTT. Amino acids: CASSFHSTGELFF.